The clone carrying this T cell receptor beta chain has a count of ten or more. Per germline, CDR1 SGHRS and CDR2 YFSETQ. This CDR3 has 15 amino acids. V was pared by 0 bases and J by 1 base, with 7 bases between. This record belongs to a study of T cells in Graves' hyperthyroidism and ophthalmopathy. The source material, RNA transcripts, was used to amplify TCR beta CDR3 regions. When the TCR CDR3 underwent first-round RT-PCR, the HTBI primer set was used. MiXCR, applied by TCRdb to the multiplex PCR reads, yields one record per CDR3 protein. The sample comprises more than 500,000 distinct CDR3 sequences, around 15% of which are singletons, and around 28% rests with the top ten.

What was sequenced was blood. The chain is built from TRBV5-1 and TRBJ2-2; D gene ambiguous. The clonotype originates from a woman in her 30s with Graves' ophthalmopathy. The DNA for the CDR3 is TGCGCCAGCAGCTTGGGACTTGGGAACACCGGGGAGCTGTTTTTT. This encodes CASSLGLGNTGELFF.